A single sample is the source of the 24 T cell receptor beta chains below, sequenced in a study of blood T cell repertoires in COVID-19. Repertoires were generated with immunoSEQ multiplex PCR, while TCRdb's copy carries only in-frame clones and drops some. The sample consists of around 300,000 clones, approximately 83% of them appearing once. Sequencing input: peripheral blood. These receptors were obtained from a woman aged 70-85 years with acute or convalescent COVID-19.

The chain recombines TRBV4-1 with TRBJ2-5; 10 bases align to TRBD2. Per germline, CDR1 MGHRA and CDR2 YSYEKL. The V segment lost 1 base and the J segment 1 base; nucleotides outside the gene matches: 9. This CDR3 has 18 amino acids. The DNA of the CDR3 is TGCGCCAGCAGCCAAGTACCCTTTAGCGGGGGGACCCAAGAGACCCAGTACTTC. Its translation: CASSQVPFSGGTQETQYF.

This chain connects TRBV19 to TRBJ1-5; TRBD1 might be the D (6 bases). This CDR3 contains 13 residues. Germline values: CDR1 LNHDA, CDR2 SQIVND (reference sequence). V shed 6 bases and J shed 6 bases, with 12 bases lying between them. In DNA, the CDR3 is TGTGCCAGTAGAAAGGGGGTCGGTCAGCCCCAGCATTTT. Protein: CASRKGVGQPQHF.

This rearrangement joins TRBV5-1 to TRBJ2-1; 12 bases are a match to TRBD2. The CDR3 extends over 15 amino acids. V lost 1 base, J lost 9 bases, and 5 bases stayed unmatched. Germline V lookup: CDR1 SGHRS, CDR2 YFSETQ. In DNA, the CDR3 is TGCGCCAGCAGCTTGCCTAGCGGGGGGGTAGGTGAGCAGTTCTTC. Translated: CASSLPSGGVGEQFF.

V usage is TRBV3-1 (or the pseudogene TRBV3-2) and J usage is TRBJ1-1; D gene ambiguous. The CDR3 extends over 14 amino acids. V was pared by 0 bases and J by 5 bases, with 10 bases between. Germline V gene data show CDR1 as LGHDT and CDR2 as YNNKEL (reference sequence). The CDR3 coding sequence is TGTGCCAGCAGCCAAGAAGTCCCGGGGACTGAAGCTTTCTTT. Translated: CASSQEVPGTEAFF.

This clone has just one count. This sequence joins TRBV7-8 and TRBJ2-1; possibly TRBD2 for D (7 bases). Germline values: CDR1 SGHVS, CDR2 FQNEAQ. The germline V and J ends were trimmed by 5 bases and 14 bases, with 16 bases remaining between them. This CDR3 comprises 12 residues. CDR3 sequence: CASSQSEGGKFF. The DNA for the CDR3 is TGTGCCAGCAGCCAATCCGAGGGGGGGAAGTTCTTC.

The CDR3 region has the DNA TGTGCCAGCAGCTCCCGGGCTAGCGGGACTATCGATGAGCAGTTCTTC. This translates into CASSSRASGTIDEQFF. The chain couples TRBV7-9 to TRBJ2-1, with 9 nucleotides matching TRBD2. CDR1 SEHNR and CDR2 FQNEAQ come from the germline V gene (reference sequence). The CDR3 runs to 16 residues. Trimming took 4 bases from V and 8 from J; bases not matched to a gene: 12. Using reference TRBV7-9 and TRBJ2-1 for the parts outside the CDR3, the full variable domain is DTGVSQNPRHKITKRGQNVTFRCDPISEHNRLYWYRQTLGQGPEFLTYFQNEAQLEKSRLLSDRFSAERPKGSFSTLEIQRTEQGDSAMYLCASSSRASGTIDEQFFGPGTRLTVL.

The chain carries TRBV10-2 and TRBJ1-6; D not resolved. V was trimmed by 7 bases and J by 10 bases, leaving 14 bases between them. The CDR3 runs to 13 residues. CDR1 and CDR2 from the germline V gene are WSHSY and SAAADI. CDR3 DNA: TGCGCCAGCACAGAACAGTCGCGATCACCCCTCCACTTT. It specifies CASTEQSRSPLHF.

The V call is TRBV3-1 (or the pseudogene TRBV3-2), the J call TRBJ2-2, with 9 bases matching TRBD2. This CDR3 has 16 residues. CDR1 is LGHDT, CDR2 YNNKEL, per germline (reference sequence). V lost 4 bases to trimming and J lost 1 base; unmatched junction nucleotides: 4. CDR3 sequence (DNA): TGTGCCAGCAGCCTTAGACTAGCGGAGAACACCGGGGAGCTGTTTTTT. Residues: CASSLRLAENTGELFF.

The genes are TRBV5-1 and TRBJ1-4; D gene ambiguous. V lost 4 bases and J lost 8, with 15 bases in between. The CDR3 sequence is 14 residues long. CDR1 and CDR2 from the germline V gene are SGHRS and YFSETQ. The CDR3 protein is CASSHGRTEEKLFF. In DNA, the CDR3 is TGCGCCAGCAGCCATGGACGGACTGAGGAAAAACTGTTTTTT.

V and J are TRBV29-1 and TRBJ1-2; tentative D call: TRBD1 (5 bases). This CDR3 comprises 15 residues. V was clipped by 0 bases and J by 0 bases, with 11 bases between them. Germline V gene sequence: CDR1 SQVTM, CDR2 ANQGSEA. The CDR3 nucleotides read TGCAGCGTTGAAGAAGAAGGGGTAGCTAACTATGGCTACACCTTC. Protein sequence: CSVEEEGVANYGYTF.

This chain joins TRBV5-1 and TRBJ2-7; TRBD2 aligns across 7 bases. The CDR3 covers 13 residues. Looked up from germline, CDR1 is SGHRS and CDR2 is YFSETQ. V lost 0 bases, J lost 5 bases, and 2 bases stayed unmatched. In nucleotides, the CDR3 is TGCGCCAGCAGCTTGGCCGGGGGGAACGAGCAGTACTTC. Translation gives CASSLAGGNEQYF.

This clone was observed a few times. The CDR3 DNA reads TGCGCCAGCAGCTACCAGGGTGCGTTTCAGGATGAGCAGTTCTTC. This gives the protein CASSYQGAFQDEQFF. This chain connects TRBV5-1 to TRBJ2-1; D is perhaps TRBD1 (5 bases). The germline gives CDR1 SGHRS, CDR2 YFSETQ. The CDR3 totals 15 residues. V lost 3 bases to trimming and J lost 8 bases, with 18 bases between them.

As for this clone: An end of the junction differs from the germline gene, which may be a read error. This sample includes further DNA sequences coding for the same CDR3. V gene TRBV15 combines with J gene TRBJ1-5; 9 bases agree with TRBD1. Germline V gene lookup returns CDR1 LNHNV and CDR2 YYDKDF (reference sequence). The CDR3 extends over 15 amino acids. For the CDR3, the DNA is TGTGCTACCAGCACCCGGGGGACAGGGAGTCGAGCCCAGCATTTT. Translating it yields CATSTRGTGSRAQHF.

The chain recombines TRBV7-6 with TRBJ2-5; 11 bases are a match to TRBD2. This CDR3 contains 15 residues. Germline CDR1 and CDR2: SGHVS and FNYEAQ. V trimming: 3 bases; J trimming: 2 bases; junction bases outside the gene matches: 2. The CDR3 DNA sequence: TGTGCCAGCAGCTTTAGCGGGGGGGAACAAGAGACCCAGTACTTC. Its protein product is CASSFSGGEQETQYF.

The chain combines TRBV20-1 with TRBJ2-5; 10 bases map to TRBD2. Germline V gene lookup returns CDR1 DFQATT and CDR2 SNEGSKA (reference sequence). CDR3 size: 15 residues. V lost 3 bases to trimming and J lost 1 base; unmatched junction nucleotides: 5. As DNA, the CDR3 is TGCAGTGCTAGTTTAGCGGGGGGCCTCCAAGAGACCCAGTACTTC. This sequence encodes CSASLAGGLQETQYF.

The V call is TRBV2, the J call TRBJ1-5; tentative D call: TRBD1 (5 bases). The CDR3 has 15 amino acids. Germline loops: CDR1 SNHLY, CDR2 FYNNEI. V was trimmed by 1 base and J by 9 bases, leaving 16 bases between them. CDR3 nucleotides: TGTGCCAGCAGTGAAGGGGGCCGCCCCGAAGGGCCCCAGCATTTT. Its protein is CASSEGGRPEGPQHF.

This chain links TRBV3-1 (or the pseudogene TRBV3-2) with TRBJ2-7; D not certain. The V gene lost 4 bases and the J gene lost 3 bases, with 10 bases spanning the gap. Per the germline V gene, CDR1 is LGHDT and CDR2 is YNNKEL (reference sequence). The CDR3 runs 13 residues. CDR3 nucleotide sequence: TGTGCCAGCAGCCCAAACACCTTCTACGAGCAGTACTTC. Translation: CASSPNTFYEQYF.

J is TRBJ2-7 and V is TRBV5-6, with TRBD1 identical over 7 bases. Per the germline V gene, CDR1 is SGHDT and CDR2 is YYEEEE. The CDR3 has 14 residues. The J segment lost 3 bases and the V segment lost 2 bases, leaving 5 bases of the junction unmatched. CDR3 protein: CASSLGQVYYEQYF. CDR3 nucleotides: TGTGCCAGCAGCTTAGGACAGGTCTACTACGAGCAGTACTTC.

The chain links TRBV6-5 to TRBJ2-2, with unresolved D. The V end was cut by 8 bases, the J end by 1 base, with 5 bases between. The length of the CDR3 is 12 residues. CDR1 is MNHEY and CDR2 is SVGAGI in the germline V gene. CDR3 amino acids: CASSWNTGELFF. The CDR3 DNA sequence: TGTGCCAGCTCCTGGAACACCGGGGAGCTGTTTTTT.

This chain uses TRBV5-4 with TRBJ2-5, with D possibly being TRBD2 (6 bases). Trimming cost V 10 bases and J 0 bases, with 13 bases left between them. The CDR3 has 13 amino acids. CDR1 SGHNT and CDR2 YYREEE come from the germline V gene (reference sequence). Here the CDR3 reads CAGNSGDQETQYF. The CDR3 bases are TGTGCCGGGAATAGCGGAGACCAAGAGACCCAGTACTTC. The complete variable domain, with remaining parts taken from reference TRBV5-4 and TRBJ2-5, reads ETGVTQSPTHLIKTRGQQVTLRCSSQSGHNTVSWYQQALGQGPQFIFQYYREEENGRGNFPPRFSGLQFPNYSSELNVNALELDDSALYLCAGNSGDQETQYFGPGTRLLVL.

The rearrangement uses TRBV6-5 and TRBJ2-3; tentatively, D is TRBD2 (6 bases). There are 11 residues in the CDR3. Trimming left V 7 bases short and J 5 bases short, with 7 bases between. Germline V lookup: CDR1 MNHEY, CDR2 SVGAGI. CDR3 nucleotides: TGTGCCAGCAAGGGAGGAGATACGCAGTATTTT. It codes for CASKGGDTQYF.

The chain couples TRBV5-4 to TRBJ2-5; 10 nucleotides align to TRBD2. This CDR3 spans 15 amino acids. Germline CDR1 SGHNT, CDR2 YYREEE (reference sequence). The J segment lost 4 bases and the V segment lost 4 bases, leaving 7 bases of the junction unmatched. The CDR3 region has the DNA TGTGCCAGCAGCCCAAGCGGGGGGGGCAGAGAGACCCAGTACTTC. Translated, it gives CASSPSGGGRETQYF.

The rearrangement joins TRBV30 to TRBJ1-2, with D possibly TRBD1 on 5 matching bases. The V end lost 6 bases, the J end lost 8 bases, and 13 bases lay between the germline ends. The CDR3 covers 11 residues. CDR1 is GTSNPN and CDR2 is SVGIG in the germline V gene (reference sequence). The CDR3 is CACQRDQGYTF. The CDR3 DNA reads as TGTGCCTGCCAGCGGGACCAGGGCTACACCTTC.

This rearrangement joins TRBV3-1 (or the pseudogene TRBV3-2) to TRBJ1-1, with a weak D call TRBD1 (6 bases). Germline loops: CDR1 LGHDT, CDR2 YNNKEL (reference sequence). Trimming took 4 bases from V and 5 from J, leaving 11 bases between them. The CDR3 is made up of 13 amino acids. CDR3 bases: TGTGCCAGCAGCCTATCCCAGGGGACTGAAGCTTTCTTT. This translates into CASSLSQGTEAFF.